This TCR beta chain derives from a study of blood T cell repertoires in COVID-19. Study information: Italy, Spain and the United States were the sources of the convalescent and acute COVID-19 samples. PBMCs, B-cell-depleted T cells, or T cells were the source of the cDNA or gDNA that made up the material.

Original processing notes: How many nucleated cells were present was estimated from reference gene primer amplification. Generated by immunoSEQ multiplex PCR, the TCRdb table keeps only in-frame clones and is missing some. The DNA gave D and trimming, while V, J and clone size come from that table. The sample carries 70,000 or so clones, approximately 86% recorded once. The clonotype was recovered from a man aged 65-85 years with active COVID-19. The sequenced sample was peripheral blood.

The CDR3 spells CASSARQGVNTGELFF. The CDR3 nucleotides are TGTGCCAGCAGCGCCCGACAGGGTGTGAACACCGGGGAGCTGTTTTTT. This chain links TRBV7-2 with TRBJ2-2, with 7 bases identical to TRBD1. Germline trimming cut 5 bases from V and 1 base from J; bases unmatched to any gene: 7. Looked up from germline, CDR1 is SGHTA and CDR2 is FQGNSA. The length of the CDR3 is 16 residues.